These 13 T cell receptor beta chains were sequenced from one sample in a study of early T cells in non-severe SARS-CoV-2 infection. TCRdb re-analysed the 5' RACE reads in MiXCR, keeping a single row per CDR3 protein. The table has 70,000 to 95,000 distinct CDR3 sequences, about 11% seen once. The specimen sequenced was whole blood. The receptors here all came from an adult who was a healthcare worker with PCR-confirmed SARS-CoV-2 infection or an uninfected control (not recorded which).

The V gene is TRBV6-1, the J gene TRBJ2-1, with D maybe TRBD1 (5 bases). The germline V gene has CDR1 MNHNS and CDR2 SASEGT. V was trimmed by 2 bases and J by 8 bases, leaving 10 bases between them. The CDR3 spans 13 residues. For the CDR3, the DNA is TGTGCCAGCAGTGAACAGCTACAGGATGAGCAGTTCTTC. Translated, it gives CASSEQLQDEQFF.

There are many counts of this clonotype. This chain joins TRBV14 and TRBJ2-2; D is unresolved. Per the germline V gene, CDR1 is SGHDN and CDR2 is FVKESK. With 3 bases removed from V and 9 bases from J, the gap between germline ends came to 11 bases. This CDR3 spans 13 amino acids. The CDR3 sequence: CASSHPLSRELFF. The CDR3, as DNA: TGTGCCAGCAGCCACCCTTTGTCCCGGGAGCTGTTTTTT.

This clonotype occurred a few times. This chain uses TRBV6-5 with TRBJ1-2, with TRBD1 matching over 11 bases. The CDR3 sequence is 14 residues long. Germline lookup yields CDR1 MNHEY and CDR2 SVGAGI. Trimming took 2 bases from V and 4 from J; bases not matched to a gene: 0. The CDR3 reads CASSYGTGGYGYTF. The DNA of the CDR3 is TGTGCCAGCAGTTACGGGACAGGGGGCTATGGCTACACCTTC.

The chain combines TRBV6-2 or TRBV6-3 with TRBJ2-3; 8 bases are shared with TRBD1. Germline-derived CDR1 and CDR2 are MNHEY and SVGEGT. This CDR3 has 15 amino acids. Germline trimming cut 2 bases from V and 4 bases from J; bases unmatched to any gene: 5. The CDR3 DNA reads TGTGCCAGCAGTTACCCTCGGGACAGGTCAGATACGCAGTATTTT. This gives the protein CASSYPRDRSDTQYF.

This clonotype showed up many times. The chain joins TRBV29-1 to TRBJ1-1, with unresolved D. Germline V gene data show CDR1 as SQVTM and CDR2 as ANQGSEA. V dropped 4 bases and J dropped 1 base, with 7 bases sitting between them. The CDR3 has 12 amino acids. The CDR3 spells CSVGPPNTEAFF. The CDR3 DNA reads TGCAGCGTTGGTCCCCCGAACACTGAAGCTTTCTTT.

There are many counts of this clonotype. The chain uses TRBV29-1 and TRBJ2-7; TRBD1 matches 7 bases. The CDR3 runs 14 residues. Germline CDR1 reads SQVTM; CDR2 reads ANQGSEA. The J segment lost 1 base and the V segment lost 1 base, leaving 4 bases of the junction unmatched. The CDR3 sequence is CSVEAGTASYEQYF. As DNA, the CDR3 is TGCAGCGTTGAAGCCGGGACAGCTTCCTACGAGCAGTACTTC.

The table lists this clonotype with many counts. The rearrangement uses TRBV2 and TRBJ2-1; D may be TRBD1 (5 bases). The V gene lost 6 bases and the J gene lost 1 base, with 10 bases spanning the gap. This CDR3 contains 14 residues. The V gene's germline CDR1 is SNHLY and CDR2 FYNNEI. The CDR3 DNA is TGTGCCAGCAGACAAGGGGAATCCTACAATGAGCAGTTCTTC. This gives the protein CASRQGESYNEQFF.

V gene TRBV5-1 combines with J gene TRBJ2-7, with TRBD2 matching over 12 bases. Trimming at V came to 2 bases and at J to 4 bases, leaving 7 bases not matched to a gene. The CDR3 loop spans 16 amino acids. From germline, CDR1 is SGHRS and CDR2 YFSETQ. The CDR3 DNA reads as TGCGCCAGCAGCTTCAAACTAGCGGGGGGACCGTACGAGCAGTACTTC. Amino acids: CASSFKLAGGPYEQYF.

This clonotype was counted at least ten times. CDR3 DNA: TGTGCCAGCAGTCCAGCGGGGCCGACAGATACGCAGTATTTT. This sequence encodes CASSPAGPTDTQYF. The J gene is TRBJ2-3, the V gene TRBV6-2 or TRBV6-3; 7 bases are a match to TRBD2. V dropped 5 bases and J dropped 3; count of bases not matched to a gene: 5. The CDR3 totals 14 residues. Germline V gene data show CDR1 as MNHEY and CDR2 as SVGEGT.

This clonotype has more than one count but fewer than ten. The J gene is TRBJ1-1, the V gene TRBV3-1; the D gene is possibly TRBD1 (6 bases). The germline gives CDR1 LGHDT, CDR2 YNNKEL (reference sequence). V was cut by 4 bases and J by 11 bases, with 23 bases left in between. CDR3 length: 15 residues. The CDR3 nucleotides read TGTGCCAGCAGCCCGCCCAAGGGGGGAAAATCTCTGGCTTTCTTT. Translating it yields CASSPPKGGKSLAFF. Together with reference TRBV3-1 and TRBJ1-1, the CDR3 gives the full variable domain: DTAVSQTPKYLVTQMGNDKSIKCEQNLGHDTMYWYKQDSKKFLKIMFSYNNKELIINETVPNRFSPKSPDKAHLNLHINSLELGDSAVYFCASSPPKGGKSLAFFGQGTRLTVV.

In its sample, this clonotype was seen a few times. The rearrangement uses TRBV2 and TRBJ2-3; 7 positions match TRBD2. CDR1 SNHLY and CDR2 FYNNEI come from the germline V gene. V lost 0 bases and J lost 5; bases outside the gene matches: 2. The CDR3 totals 14 residues. This CDR3 is CASSEAPSGDTQYF. In nucleotides, the CDR3 is TGTGCCAGCAGTGAAGCGCCTAGCGGAGATACGCAGTATTTT.

This clonotype was found a few times. The J gene is TRBJ1-4, the V gene TRBV4-1; tentative D call: TRBD1 (6 bases). The length of the CDR3 is 15 residues. Trimming removed 2 bases at V and 8 bases at J, with 15 bases between. Germline assignment: CDR1 MGHRA and CDR2 YSYEKL. The CDR3 region is CASSQQRAGAEKLFF. The CDR3 region has the DNA TGCGCCAGCAGCCAACAAAGGGCAGGGGCGGAAAAACTGTTTTTT.

This clonotype was counted a few times. The J gene is TRBJ2-5, the V gene TRBV14; no clear D gene. Germline values: CDR1 SGHDN, CDR2 FVKESK. CDR3 length: 14 amino acids. Between the trimmed V and J ends, which lost 3 bases and 3 bases, there was a span of 11 bases. CDR3 in DNA: TGTGCCAGCAGCCATCCCCGTCATGAAGAGACCCAGTACTTC. Protein: CASSHPRHEETQYF.